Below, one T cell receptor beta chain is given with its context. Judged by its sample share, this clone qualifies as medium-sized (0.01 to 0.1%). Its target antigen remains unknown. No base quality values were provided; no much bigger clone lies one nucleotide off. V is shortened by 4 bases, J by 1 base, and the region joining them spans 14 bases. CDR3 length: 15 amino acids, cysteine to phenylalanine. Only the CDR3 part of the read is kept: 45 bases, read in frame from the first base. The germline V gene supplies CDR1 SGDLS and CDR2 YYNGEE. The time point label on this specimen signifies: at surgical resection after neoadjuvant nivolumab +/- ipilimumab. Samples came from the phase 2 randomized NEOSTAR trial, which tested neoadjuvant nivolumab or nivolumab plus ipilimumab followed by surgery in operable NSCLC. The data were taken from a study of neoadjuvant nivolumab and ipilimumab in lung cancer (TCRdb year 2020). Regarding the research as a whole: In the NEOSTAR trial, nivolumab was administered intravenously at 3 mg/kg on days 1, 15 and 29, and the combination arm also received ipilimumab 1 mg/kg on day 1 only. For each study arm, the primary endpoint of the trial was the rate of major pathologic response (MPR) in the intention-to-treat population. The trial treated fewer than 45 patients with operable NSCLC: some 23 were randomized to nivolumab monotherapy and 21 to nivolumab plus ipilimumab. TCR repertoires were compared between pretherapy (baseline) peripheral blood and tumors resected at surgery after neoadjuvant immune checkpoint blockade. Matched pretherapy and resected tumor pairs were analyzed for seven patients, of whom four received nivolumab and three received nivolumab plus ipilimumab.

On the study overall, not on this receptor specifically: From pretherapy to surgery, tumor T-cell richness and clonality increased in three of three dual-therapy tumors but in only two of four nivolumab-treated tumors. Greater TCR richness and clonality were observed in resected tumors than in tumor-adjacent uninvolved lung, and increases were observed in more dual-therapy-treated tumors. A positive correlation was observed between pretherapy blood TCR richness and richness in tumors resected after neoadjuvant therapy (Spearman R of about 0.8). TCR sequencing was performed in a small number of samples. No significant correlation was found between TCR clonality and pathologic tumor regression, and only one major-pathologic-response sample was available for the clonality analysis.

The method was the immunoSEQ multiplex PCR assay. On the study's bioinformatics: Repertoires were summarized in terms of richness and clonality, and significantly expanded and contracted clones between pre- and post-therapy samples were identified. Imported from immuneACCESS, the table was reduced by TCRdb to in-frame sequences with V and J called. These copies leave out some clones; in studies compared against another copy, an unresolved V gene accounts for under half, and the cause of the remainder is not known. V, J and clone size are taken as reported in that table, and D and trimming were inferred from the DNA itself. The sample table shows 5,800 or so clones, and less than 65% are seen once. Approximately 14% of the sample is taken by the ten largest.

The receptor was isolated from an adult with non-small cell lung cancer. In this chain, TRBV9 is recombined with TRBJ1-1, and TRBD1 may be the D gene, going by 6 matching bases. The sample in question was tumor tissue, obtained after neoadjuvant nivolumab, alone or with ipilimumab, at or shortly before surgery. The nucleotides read TGTGCCAGCAGCCCCTCGGACAGCTCGAACACTGAAGCTTTCTTT. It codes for CASSPSDSSNTEAFF.